The sequence of this T cell receptor (beta chain) was determined in a study of cytomegalovirus exposure and HLA in healthy donors. Study-level background: Earlier results showed some 120 million unique TCR beta sequences derived from about 179 million T cells.

Healthy bone marrow donors made up the cohort. At collection, donors were nominally healthy, but unrecorded immune exposures were probable. The primer mix had 60 Vbeta and 13 Jbeta primers. TCRdb's copy holds only in-frame clones and misses some; the assay was immunoSEQ multiplex PCR. The sample records about 120,000 clones, about 73% being singletons. Worth noting for this clone: Its target is unknown.

Trimming pared 2 bases from V and 2 bases from J, leaving 13 bases between. Germline assignment: CDR1 SGHTA and CDR2 FQGNSA. The CDR3 is made up of 15 amino acids. Study conclusions and caveats: TCR beta sequences reportedly predicted the HLA-A and HLA-B alleles of most subjects accurately.

The J gene is TRBJ2-7, the V gene TRBV7-2, with D perhaps matching TRBD1 (6 bases). The sequencing input was PBMCs. The sequence was collected from a woman in her thirties in good health and CMV-seropositive. Here the CDR3 DNA reads TGTGCCAGCAGCTTATTGGCGGACAGTCCCTACGAGCAGTACTTC. Translation gives CASSLLADSPYEQYF.